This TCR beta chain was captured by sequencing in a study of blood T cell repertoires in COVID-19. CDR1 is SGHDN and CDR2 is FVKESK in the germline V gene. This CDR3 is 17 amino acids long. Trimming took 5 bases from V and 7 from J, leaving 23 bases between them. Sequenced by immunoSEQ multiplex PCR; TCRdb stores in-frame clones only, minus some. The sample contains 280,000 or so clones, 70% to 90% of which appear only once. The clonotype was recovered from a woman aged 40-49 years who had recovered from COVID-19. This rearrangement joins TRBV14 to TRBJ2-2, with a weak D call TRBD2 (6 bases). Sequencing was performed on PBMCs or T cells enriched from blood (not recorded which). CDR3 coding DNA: TGTGCCAGCAGCTCGCGGCGGGGAAAAGGAAGGATCGGGGAGCTGTTTTTT. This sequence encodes CASSSRRGKGRIGELFF.